These 3 T cell receptor beta chains originate from one sample sequenced in a study of blood T cell repertoires in COVID-19. The table came from immunoSEQ multiplex PCR; TCRdb's copy has only in-frame clones and leaves some out. In the table there are approximately 140,000 clones, 88% of which are singletons. Input material: peripheral blood. The receptors here all came from a man aged 70 or older with active COVID-19.

The chain uses TRBV6-5 and TRBJ1-1; no definite D call. CDR1 and CDR2 (germline): MNHEY, SVGAGI. Between the trimmed V and J ends, which lost 2 bases and 1 base, there was a span of 8 bases. This CDR3 is built from 14 residues. In DNA form, the CDR3 reads TGTGCCAGCAGTTACAGTCCGGGGAACACTGAAGCTTTCTTT. Its protein is CASSYSPGNTEAFF.

A few counts support this clone. J is TRBJ1-1 and V is TRBV2; TRBD1 might be the D (6 bases). The CDR3 consists of 14 residues. The germline V gene encodes CDR1 SNHLY and CDR2 FYNNEI. Trimming pared 4 bases from V and 1 base from J, leaving 10 bases between. The CDR3 DNA reads as TGTGCCAGCAGTGCGGGGGGCGCGAACACTGAAGCTTTCTTT. It yields the protein CASSAGGANTEAFF.

V usage is TRBV9 and J usage is TRBJ2-1; 10 nucleotides line up with TRBD2. Germline trimming cut 3 bases from V and 5 bases from J; bases unmatched to any gene: 5. CDR1 SGDLS and CDR2 YYNGEE come from the germline V gene. The CDR3 sequence is 15 residues long. The CDR3, as DNA: TGTGCCAGCAGCGCCCGAGGACTAGCGGACAATGAGCAGTTCTTC. This translates into CASSARGLADNEQFF.